This TCR beta chain stems from a study of graft-versus-host responses after intestinal transplantation. Study results and limitations: Detection of GvH clones occurred in recipient marrow, and some had their first appearance in ileum or blood.

Assay: immunoSEQ multiplex PCR; the TCRdb copy retains only in-frame clones and omits some. Here the sample spans roughly 9,400 clones, 30% to 40% being singletons. Around 200,000 CFSE-labeled responder cells were plated with around 200,000 irradiated, violet-dye-labeled stimulator cells. Germline V CDR1 and CDR2: SGHTA, FQGNSA. V lost 5 bases to trimming and J lost 0 bases; unmatched junction nucleotides: 7. The CDR3 is 16 amino acids. This clone was recorded a few times. The clonotype comes from a human patient who received an intestinal transplant. The sequences come from alloreactive CD4+ T cells from a mixed lymphocyte reaction culture, collected before intestinal transplant. As for subset: CFSE-low proliferating T cells sorted from roughly 6-day pre-transplant mixed lymphocyte reaction (GvH or HvG direction). V and J are TRBV7-2 and TRBJ2-7; 10 nucleotides agree with TRBD2. CDR3 residues: CASSSSSGGFSYEQYF. CDR3 DNA sequence: TGTGCCAGCAGCAGCTCTAGCGGGGGTTTCTCCTACGAGCAGTACTTC.